A single sample gave rise to the 21 T cell receptor beta chains below, sequenced in a study of shared clonotypes between healthy human individuals. Naive CD8 cells lacked CD45RO, underwent positive selection for CCR7 and left out terminally differentiated effector memory CD45RA+ cells. Here immunoSEQ multiplex PCR was the method, and the copy in TCRdb shows in-frame clones only, minus some. Here the sample spans some 2.1 million clones, about 93% being singletons. The specimen was naive CD8+ T cells from PBMCs. The source is a man between 18 and 35 years old in good health. Some clones in this sample may be carry-over from other donors' samples.

The chain uses TRBV29-1 and TRBJ1-6, with a tentative D call TRBD1 (5 bases). In germline, CDR1 is SQVTM, CDR2 ANQGSEA. Trimming cost V 6 bases and J 6 bases, with 15 bases left between them. The length of the CDR3 is 14 residues. CDR3 loop: CSVPSGTSNSPLHF. The CDR3 DNA is TGCAGCGTCCCCTCCGGGACCTCTAATTCACCCCTCCACTTT.

The chain carries TRBV10-1 and TRBJ2-1; D is perhaps TRBD1 (5 bases). Germline V gene sequence: CDR1 WNHNN, CDR2 SYGVQD (reference sequence). The CDR3 contains 15 residues. Trimming shortened V by 11 bases and J by 12 bases, and 29 bases separated the two germline ends. CDR3 DNA sequence: TGCGCCGGACATTCTCGTAGGCGATACATGAGGTGGCAGTTCTTC. This sequence encodes CAGHSRRRYMRWQFF.

As concerns this clone: The limits of the CDR3 on the DNA are not certain, so only TCRdb's listed CDR3 is given. This chain links TRBV6-5 with TRBJ1-1. The germline CDR1 and CDR2 sequences are MNHEY and SVGAGI. The CDR3 spans 14 amino acids, including both terminal residues. Here the CDR3 reads CASSYSRWGSGTLF.

This chain joins TRBV7-3 and TRBJ2-6, with D hard to call. Germline V lookup: CDR1 SGHTA, CDR2 FQGTGA. Trimming took off 3 bases at V and 0 bases at J, with 24 bases between the two ends. The CDR3 length is 21 residues. The CDR3, as DNA: TGTGCCAGCAGCTTTGTACCCCCCTCGATTCGGTTCTACTCTGGGGCCAACGTCCTGACTTTC. It yields the protein CASSFVPPSIRFYSGANVLTF. Together with reference TRBV7-3 and TRBJ2-6, the CDR3 gives the full variable domain: GAGVSQTPSNKVTEKGKYVELRCDPISGHTALYWYRQSLGQGPEFLIYFQGTGAADDSGLPNDRFFAVRPEGSVSTLKIQRTERGDSAVYLCASSFVPPSIRFYSGANVLTFGAGSRLTVL.

V gene TRBV28 combines with J gene TRBJ1-5; TRBD1 matches 12 bases. CDR3 length equals 19 residues. Germline lookup yields CDR1 MDHEN and CDR2 SYDVKM. Trimming at V came to 3 bases and at J to 0 bases, leaving 9 bases not matched to a gene. CDR3 loop: CASSFPTGTGGFSNQPQHF. In nucleotides, the CDR3 is TGTGCCAGCAGTTTCCCGACGGGGACAGGGGGCTTTAGCAATCAGCCCCAGCATTTT.

V usage is TRBV5-8 and J usage is TRBJ1-1; D is uncertain. The CDR3 is made up of 15 amino acids. Between the trimmed V and J ends, which lost 4 bases and 0 bases, there was a span of 13 bases. Germline values: CDR1 SGHTS, CDR2 YDEGEE. The CDR3 nucleotides read TGTGCCAGCAGCGTGCACAGAGAGCTGAACACTGAAGCTTTCTTT. Translated: CASSVHRELNTEAFF.

The chain uses TRBV15 and TRBJ2-2; the D call may be TRBD1 or TRBD2 (5 bases each). Germline V gene data show CDR1 as LNHNV and CDR2 as YYDKDF (reference sequence). This CDR3 is built from 15 residues. Trimming took 4 bases from V and 3 from J, leaving 12 bases between them. Written as DNA, the CDR3 is TGTGCCACCAGCACCCGGGACGGACACACCGGGGAGCTGTTTTTT. Its translation is CATSTRDGHTGELFF.

In the case of this clone: Other DNA sequences from this sample encode an identical CDR3 as well. The chain links TRBV9 to TRBJ2-4; the D is unclear. Deletions cut 0 bases from V and 0 bases from J, with 10 bases between. Germline V CDR1 and CDR2: SGDLS, YYNGEE. This CDR3 has 16 amino acids. The CDR3 loop is CASSVGGTLAKNIQYF. Here the CDR3 DNA reads TGTGCCAGCAGCGTAGGTGGTACACTAGCCAAAAACATTCAGTACTTC.

The chain recombines TRBV25-1 with TRBJ1-5, with D possibly TRBD1 on 5 matching bases. The CDR3 has 16 residues. Looked up from germline, CDR1 is MGHDK and CDR2 is SYGVNS. V lost 2 bases, J lost 4 bases, and 15 bases lay in between. In DNA form, the CDR3 reads TGTGCCAGCAGTGAAAGTAAGGGACGGTGGAATCAGCCCCAGCATTTT. Its translation is CASSESKGRWNQPQHF. The full variable domain, rest sourced from reference TRBV25-1 and TRBJ1-5, is EADIYQTPRYLVIGTGKKITLECSQTMGHDKMYWYQQDPGMELHLIHYSYGVNSTEKGDLSSESTVSRIRTEHFPLTLESARPSHTSQYLCASSESKGRWNQPQHFGDGTRLSIL.

The chain has TRBV5-1 and TRBJ2-5, with TRBD1 matching over 7 bases. The ends lost 3 bases at V and 0 bases at J; junction bases unmatched: 8. The CDR3 has 16 amino acids. The germline V gene encodes CDR1 SGHRS and CDR2 YFSETQ. CDR3 coding DNA: TGCGCCAGCAGCTCTCCAGGGGGTGTGTACCAAGAGACCCAGTACTTC. Translating gives CASSSPGGVYQETQYF.

This clone appeared a single time. This sequence joins TRBV16 and TRBJ1-1, with 9 bases identical to TRBD1. The CDR3 sequence is 16 residues long. V dropped 3 bases and J dropped 4; count of bases not matched to a gene: 9. The germline V gene encodes CDR1 KGHSY and CDR2 FQNENV. CDR3 protein: CASSQGTGYDLTEAFF. As DNA, the CDR3 is TGTGCCAGCAGCCAGGGGACAGGGTATGATCTCACTGAAGCTTTCTTT.

The chain joins TRBV10-3 to TRBJ2-1, with 14 bases lining up with TRBD2. Germline values: CDR1 ENHRY, CDR2 SYGVKD. The CDR3 extends over 18 amino acids. V lost 4 bases and J lost 0; bases outside the gene matches: 5. Written as DNA, the CDR3 is TGTGCCATCAGTGGAAAGGGACTAGCGGGAGACTCCTACAATGAGCAGTTCTTC. Amino acids: CAISGKGLAGDSYNEQFF.

V is TRBV23-1 and J is TRBJ2-7; D ambiguous. TRBV23-1 is treated as an ORF (open reading frame) with a function not yet certain. The CDR3 is made up of 16 amino acids. V lost 6 bases, J lost 2 bases, and 20 bases lay in between. The CDR3 protein is CASSRRTGPLPYEQYF. CDR3 bases: TGCGCCAGCAGCCGGAGAACCGGGCCTCTACCCTACGAGCAGTACTTC.

The chain recombines TRBV28 with TRBJ1-5; TRBD1 might be the D (5 bases). Germline V CDR1 and CDR2: MDHEN, SYDVKM. The CDR3 contains 17 residues. V lost 6 bases to trimming and J lost 0 bases, with 18 bases between them. CDR3 DNA sequence: TGTGCCAGCAGGGGACGGAATTTAACTTATAGCAATCAGCCCCAGCATTTT. Amino acids: CASRGRNLTYSNQPQHF.

The V call is TRBV6-1, the J call TRBJ2-7, with D perhaps being TRBD1 or TRBD2 (5 bases each). This CDR3 has 15 residues. V shed 3 bases and J shed 2 bases, with 14 bases lying between them. Germline V CDR1 and CDR2: MNHNS, SASEGT. The CDR3 region is CASSDDLGPPYEQYF. CDR3 DNA sequence: TGTGCCAGCAGTGACGACCTGGGACCACCCTACGAGCAGTACTTC.

V usage is TRBV13 and J usage is TRBJ2-7, with a possible D match to TRBD1 (6 bases). V dropped 8 bases and J dropped 3 bases, with 11 bases sitting between them. The CDR3 has 12 amino acids. In germline, CDR1 is PRHDT, CDR2 FYEKMQ (reference sequence). This CDR3 is CASGTGNYEQYF. The CDR3 DNA sequence: TGTGCCAGCGGTACAGGGAACTACGAGCAGTACTTC.

The chain couples TRBV7-3 to TRBJ2-3; either TRBD1 or TRBD2 may fit D (5 bases each). This CDR3 contains 15 residues. CDR1 SGHTA and CDR2 FQGTGA come from the germline V gene. V was clipped by 5 bases and J by 6 bases, with 18 bases between them. CDR3 protein: CASSLTGTAKDTQYF. The CDR3 region has the DNA TGTGCCAGCAGCCTCACCGGGACCGCCAAGGATACGCAGTATTTT.

This chain joins TRBV5-1 and TRBJ2-7; D ambiguous. Germline lookup yields CDR1 SGHRS and CDR2 YFSETQ. CDR3 length: 12 amino acids. Between the trimmed V and J ends, which lost 6 bases and 0 bases, there was a span of 7 bases. CDR3 in DNA: TGCGCCAGCACCGACGGCTCCTACGAGCAGTACTTC. Its translation: CASTDGSYEQYF.

V and J are TRBV18 and TRBJ1-4; TRBD1 might be the D (6 bases). This CDR3 is built from 15 residues. V lost 0 bases to trimming and J lost 8 bases, with 13 bases between them. Germline CDR1 is KGHSH and CDR2 is LQKENI. CDR3 sequence reads: CASSPPPGVGEKLFF. As DNA, the CDR3 is TGTGCCAGCTCACCACCACCAGGGGTCGGCGAAAAACTGTTTTTT.

The chain is built from TRBV5-1 and TRBJ1-1, with a possible D match to TRBD1 (6 bases). The ends were cut back, 4 bases at V and 5 bases at J, with 21 bases in the middle. The CDR3 is 16 residues long. Per the germline V gene, CDR1 is SGHRS and CDR2 is YFSETQ. This CDR3 is CASSPNNRAGGTEAFF. The CDR3 DNA sequence: TGCGCCAGCAGCCCGAATAACAGGGCAGGAGGGACTGAAGCTTTCTTT.

Concerning this clone itself: At the DNA level, this CDR3 is encoded by other sequences in the same sample as well. CDR3 sequence: CASSLGQGREKLFF. The CDR3 DNA is TGTGCCAGCAGTTTGGGGCAGGGGCGGGAAAAACTGTTTTTT. The chain couples TRBV27 to TRBJ1-4; D possibly corresponds to TRBD1 (6 bases). V lost 3 bases and J 8 bases, leaving 13 bases between the germline ends. In germline, CDR1 is MNHEY, CDR2 SMNVEV (reference sequence). The CDR3 length is 14 residues.